The sequence of this T cell receptor (beta chain) was determined in a study of blood T cell repertoires in COVID-19. Whole-study context: The samples span acute and convalescent COVID-19 from the United States, Italy and Spain.

Allocation to cohorts depended on clinical history reported by the participants. V shed 6 bases, J shed 6 bases, and the junction held 9 bases outside the gene matches. This CDR3 comprises 14 residues. The germline CDR1 and CDR2 sequences are SQVTM and ANQGSEA. Per the authors' pipeline: Quantification of nucleated cells was approximated via reference gene primer amplification. This table comes from immunoSEQ multiplex PCR, and its TCRdb copy is limited to in-frame clones, with some not included. That table furnishes V, J and clone size, whereas the DNA furnished D and trimming. The data show about 300,000 clones, 75% to 90% seen once.

V gene TRBV29-1 combines with J gene TRBJ2-2; 8 bases fit TRBD1. The sample consisted of PBMCs or T cells enriched from blood (not recorded which). The sequence came from a man aged 55 to 70 who had recovered from COVID-19. In nucleotides, the CDR3 is TGCAGCGTCTTGACAGGGGTTCGGGCCGGGGAGCTGTTTTTT. Protein sequence: CSVLTGVRAGELFF.